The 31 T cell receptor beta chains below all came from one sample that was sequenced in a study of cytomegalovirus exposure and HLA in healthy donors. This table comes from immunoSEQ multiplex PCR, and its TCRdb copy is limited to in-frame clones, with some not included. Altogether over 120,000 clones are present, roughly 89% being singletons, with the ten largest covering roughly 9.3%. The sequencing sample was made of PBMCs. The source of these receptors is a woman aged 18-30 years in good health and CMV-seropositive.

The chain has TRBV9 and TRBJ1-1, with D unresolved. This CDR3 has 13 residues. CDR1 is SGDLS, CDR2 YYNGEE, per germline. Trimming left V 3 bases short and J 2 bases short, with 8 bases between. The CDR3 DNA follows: TGTGCCAGCAGCGCCGGACTTAACACTGAAGCTTTCTTT. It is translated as CASSAGLNTEAFF. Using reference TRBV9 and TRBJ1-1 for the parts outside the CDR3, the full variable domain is DSGVTQTPKHLITATGQRVTLRCSPRSGDLSVYWYQQSLDQGLQFLIQYYNGEERAKGNILERFSAQQFPDLHSELNLSSLELGDSALYFCASSAGLNTEAFFGQGTRLTVV.

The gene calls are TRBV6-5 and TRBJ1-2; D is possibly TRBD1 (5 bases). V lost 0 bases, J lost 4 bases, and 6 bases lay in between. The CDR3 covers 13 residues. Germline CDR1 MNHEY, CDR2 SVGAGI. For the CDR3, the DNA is TGTGCCAGCAGTTACTCGGGACTCTATGGCTACACCTTC. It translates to CASSYSGLYGYTF.

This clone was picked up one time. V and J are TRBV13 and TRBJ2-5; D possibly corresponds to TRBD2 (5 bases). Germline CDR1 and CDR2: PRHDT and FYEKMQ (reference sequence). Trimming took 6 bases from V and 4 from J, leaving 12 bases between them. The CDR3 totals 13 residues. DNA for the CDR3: TGTGCCAGCAGTTCTGAGGGTTCAGAGACCCAGTACTTC. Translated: CASSSEGSETQYF.

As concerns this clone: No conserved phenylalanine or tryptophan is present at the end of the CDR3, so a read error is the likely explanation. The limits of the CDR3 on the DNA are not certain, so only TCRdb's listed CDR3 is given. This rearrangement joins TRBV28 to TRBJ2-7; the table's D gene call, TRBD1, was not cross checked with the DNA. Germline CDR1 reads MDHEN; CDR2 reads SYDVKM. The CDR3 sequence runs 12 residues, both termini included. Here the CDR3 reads CASSTLTGGAKH.

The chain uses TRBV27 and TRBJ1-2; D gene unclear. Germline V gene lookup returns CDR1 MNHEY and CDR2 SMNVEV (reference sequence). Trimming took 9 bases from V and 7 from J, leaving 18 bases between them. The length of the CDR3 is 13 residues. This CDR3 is CASSPGITSGYTF. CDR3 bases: TGTGCCAGTTCTCCCGGGATCACCTCTGGCTACACCTTC.

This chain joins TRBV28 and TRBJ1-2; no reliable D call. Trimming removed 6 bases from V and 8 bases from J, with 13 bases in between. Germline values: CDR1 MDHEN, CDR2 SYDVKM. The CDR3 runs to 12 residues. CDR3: CASSPGVMGYTF. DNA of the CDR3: TGTGCCAGCAGCCCCGGAGTAATGGGCTACACCTTC.

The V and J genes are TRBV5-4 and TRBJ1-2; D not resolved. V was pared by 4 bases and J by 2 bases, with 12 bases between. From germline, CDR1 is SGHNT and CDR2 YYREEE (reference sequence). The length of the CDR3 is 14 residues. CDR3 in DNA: TGTGCCAGCAGCAACCAAACAGCCAACTATGGCTACACCTTC. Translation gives CASSNQTANYGYTF.

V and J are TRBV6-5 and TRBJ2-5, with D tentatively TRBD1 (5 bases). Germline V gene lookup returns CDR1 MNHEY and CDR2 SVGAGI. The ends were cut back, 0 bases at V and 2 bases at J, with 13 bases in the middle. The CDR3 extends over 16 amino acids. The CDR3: CASSYSVGSGQETQYF. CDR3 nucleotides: TGTGCCAGCAGTTACTCTGTAGGATCAGGGCAAGAGACCCAGTACTTC.

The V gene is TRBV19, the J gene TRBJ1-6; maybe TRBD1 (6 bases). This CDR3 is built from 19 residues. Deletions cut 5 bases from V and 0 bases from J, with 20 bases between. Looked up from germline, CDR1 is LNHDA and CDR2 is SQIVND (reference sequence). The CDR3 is CASSFEGLRGSSYNSPLHF. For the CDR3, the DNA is TGTGCCAGTAGTTTCGAAGGCCTGAGGGGGAGCTCCTATAATTCACCCCTCCACTTT.

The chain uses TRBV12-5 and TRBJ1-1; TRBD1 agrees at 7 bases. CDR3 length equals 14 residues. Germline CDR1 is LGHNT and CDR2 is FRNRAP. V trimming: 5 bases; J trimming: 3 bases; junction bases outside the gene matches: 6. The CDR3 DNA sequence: TGTGCTAGTGGTAACAGGGGCGGGGACACTGAAGCTTTCTTT. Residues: CASGNRGGDTEAFF.

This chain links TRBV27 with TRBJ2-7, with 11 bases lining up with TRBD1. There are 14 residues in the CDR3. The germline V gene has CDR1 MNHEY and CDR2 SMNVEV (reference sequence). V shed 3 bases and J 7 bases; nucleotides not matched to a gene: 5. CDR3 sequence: CASSFGQGAGEQYF. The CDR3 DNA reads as TGTGCCAGCAGTTTCGGACAGGGGGCGGGGGAGCAGTACTTC.

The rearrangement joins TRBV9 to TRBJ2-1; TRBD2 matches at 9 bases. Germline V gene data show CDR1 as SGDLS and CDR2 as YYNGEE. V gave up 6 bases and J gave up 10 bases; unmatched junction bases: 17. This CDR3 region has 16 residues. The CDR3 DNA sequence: TGTGCCAGCACCCCGGGGGCGGGGGGGATGGTGGGAGAGCAGTTCTTC. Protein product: CASTPGAGGMVGEQFF.

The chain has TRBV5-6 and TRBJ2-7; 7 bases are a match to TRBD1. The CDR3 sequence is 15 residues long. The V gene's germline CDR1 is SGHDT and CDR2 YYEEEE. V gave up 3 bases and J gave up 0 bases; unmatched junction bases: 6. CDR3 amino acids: CASSWDSQSSYEQYF. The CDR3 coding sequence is TGTGCCAGCAGCTGGGACAGCCAGAGCTCCTACGAGCAGTACTTC.

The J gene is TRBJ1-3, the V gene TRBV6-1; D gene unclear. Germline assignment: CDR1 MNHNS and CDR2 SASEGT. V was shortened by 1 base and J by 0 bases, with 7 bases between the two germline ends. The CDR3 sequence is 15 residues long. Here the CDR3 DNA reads TGTGCCAGCAGTGAAGAGAGCTCCTCTGGAAACACCATATATTTT. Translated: CASSEESSSGNTIYF.

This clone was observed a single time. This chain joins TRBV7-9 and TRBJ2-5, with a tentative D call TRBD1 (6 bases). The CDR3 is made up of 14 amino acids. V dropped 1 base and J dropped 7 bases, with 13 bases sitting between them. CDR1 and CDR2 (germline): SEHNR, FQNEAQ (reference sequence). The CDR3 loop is CASSLGGRAGTQYF. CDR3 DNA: TGTGCCAGCAGCTTAGGGGGGCGAGCCGGGACCCAGTACTTC.

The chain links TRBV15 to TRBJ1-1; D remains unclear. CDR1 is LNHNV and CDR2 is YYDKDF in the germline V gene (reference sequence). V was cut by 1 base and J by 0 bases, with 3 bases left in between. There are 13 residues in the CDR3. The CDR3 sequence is CATSRALNTEAFF. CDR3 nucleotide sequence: TGTGCCACCAGCAGAGCTTTGAACACTGAAGCTTTCTTT.

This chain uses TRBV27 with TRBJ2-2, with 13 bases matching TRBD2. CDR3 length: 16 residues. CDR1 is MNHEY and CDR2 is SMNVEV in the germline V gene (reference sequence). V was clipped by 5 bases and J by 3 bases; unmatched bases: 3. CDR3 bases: TGTGCCAGCAGTAGGGGACTAGCGGGATACACCGGGGAGCTGTTTTTT. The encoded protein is CASSRGLAGYTGELFF.

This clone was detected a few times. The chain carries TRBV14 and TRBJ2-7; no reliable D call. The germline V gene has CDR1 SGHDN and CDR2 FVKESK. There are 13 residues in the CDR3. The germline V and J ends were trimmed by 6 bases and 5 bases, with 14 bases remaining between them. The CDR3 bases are TGTGCCAGCAGTGCGGTTAACTGGCACGAGCAGTACTTC. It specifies CASSAVNWHEQYF.

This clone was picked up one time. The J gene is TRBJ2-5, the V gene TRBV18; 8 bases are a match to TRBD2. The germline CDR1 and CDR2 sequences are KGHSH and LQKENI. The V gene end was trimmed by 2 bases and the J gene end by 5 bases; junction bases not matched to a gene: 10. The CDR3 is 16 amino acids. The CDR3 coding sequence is TGTGCCAGCTCACCAAGCCCCGGGGGGGCATGGGAGACCCAGTACTTC. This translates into CASSPSPGGAWETQYF.

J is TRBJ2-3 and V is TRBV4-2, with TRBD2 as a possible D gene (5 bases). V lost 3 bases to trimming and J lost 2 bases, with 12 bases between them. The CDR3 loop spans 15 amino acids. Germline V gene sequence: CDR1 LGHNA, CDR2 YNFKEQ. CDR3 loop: CASSQLARDTDTQYF. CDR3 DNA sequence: TGTGCCAGCAGCCAGCTAGCTCGGGACACAGATACGCAGTATTTT.

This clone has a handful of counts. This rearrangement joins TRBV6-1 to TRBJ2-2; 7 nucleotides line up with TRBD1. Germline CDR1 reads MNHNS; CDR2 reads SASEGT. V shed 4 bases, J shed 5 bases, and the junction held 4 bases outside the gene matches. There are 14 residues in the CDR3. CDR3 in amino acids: CASSATGVTGELFF. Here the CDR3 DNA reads TGTGCCAGCAGTGCCACAGGGGTAACCGGGGAGCTGTTTTTT.

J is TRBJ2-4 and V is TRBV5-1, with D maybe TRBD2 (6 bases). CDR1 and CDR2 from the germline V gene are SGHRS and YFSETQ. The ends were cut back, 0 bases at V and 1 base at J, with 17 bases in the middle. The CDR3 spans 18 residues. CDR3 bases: TGCGCCAGCAGCTTGGCCGTCGGGACTGCCCCGGCCAAAAACATTCAGTACTTC. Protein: CASSLAVGTAPAKNIQYF. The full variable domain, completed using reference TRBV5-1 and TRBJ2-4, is KAGVTQTPRYLIKTRGQQVTLSCSPISGHRSVSWYQQTPGQGLQFLFEYFSETQRNKGNFPGRFSGRQFSNSRSEMNVSTLELGDSALYLCASSLAVGTAPAKNIQYFGAGTRLSVL.

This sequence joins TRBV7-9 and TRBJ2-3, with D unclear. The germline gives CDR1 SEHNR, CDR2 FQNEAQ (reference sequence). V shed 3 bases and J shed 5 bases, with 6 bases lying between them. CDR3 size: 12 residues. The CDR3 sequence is CASSFGKDTQYF. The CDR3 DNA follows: TGTGCCAGCAGCTTCGGTAAAGATACGCAGTATTTT.

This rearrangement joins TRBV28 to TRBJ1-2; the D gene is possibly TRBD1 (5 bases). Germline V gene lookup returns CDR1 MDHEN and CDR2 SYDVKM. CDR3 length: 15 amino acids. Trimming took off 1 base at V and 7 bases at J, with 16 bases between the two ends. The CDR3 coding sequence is TGTGCCAGCAGTTTATTGGCAGGGAGGCTTGGTGGCTACACCTTC. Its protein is CASSLLAGRLGGYTF.

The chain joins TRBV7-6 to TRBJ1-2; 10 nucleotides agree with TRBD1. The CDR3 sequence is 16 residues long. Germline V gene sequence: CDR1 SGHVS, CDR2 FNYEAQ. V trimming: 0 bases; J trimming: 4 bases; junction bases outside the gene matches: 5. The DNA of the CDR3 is TGTGCCAGCAGCTTAGCGGAGACAGGGGGCGGCTATGGCTACACCTTC. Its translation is CASSLAETGGGYGYTF.

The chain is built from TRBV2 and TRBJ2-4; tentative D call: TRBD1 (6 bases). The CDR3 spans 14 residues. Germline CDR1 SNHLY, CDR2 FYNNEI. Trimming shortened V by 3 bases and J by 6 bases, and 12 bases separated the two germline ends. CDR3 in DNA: TGTGCCAGCAGTGATTACAGGGCAGGAAACATTCAGTACTTC. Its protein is CASSDYRAGNIQYF.

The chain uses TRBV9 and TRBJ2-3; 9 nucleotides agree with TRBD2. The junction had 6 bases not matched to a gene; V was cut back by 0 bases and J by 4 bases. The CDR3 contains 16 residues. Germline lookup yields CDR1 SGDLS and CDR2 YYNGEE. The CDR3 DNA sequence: TGTGCCAGCAGCGTAGGGGCTAGCGGGGCCCCAGATACGCAGTATTTT. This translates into CASSVGASGAPDTQYF.

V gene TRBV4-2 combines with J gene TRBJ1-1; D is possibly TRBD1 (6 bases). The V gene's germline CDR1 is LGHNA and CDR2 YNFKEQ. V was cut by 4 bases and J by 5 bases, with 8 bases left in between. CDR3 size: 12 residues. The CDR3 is CASSPRGTEAFF. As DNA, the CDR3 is TGTGCCAGCAGCCCCAGGGGAACTGAAGCTTTCTTT.

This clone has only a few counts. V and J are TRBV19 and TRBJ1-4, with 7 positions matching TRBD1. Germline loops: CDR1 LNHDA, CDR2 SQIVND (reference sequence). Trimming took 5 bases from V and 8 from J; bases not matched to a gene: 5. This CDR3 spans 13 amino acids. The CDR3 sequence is CASSEGAREKLFF. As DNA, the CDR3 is TGTGCCAGTAGTGAGGGGGCTCGGGAAAAACTGTTTTTT.

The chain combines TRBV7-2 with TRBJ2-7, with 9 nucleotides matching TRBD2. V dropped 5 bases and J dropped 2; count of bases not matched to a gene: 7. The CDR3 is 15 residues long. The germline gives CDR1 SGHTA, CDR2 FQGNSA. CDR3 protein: CASSLSGGPPYEQYF. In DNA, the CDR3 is TGTGCCAGCAGCCTAAGCGGGGGGCCCCCCTACGAGCAGTACTTC.

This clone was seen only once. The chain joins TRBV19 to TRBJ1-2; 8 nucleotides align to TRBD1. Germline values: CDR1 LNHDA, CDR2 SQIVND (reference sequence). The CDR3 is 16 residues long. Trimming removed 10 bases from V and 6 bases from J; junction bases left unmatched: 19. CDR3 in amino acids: CAISDRAGSPGNGYTF. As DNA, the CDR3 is TGTGCCATTTCGGACAGGGCCGGCTCCCCTGGGAATGGCTACACCTTC.